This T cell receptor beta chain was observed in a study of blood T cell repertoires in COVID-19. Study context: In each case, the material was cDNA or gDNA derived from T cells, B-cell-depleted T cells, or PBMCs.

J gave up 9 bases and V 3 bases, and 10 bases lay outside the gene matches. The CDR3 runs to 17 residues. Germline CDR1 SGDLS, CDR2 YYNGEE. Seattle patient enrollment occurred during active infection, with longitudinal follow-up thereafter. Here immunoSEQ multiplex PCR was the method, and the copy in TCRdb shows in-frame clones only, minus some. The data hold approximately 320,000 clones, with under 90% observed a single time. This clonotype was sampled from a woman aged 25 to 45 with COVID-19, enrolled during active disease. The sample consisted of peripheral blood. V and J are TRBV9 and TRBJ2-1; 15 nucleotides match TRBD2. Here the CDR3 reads CASSAPGLAGGSGEQFF. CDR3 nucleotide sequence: TGTGCCAGCAGCGCCCCGGGACTAGCGGGGGGCTCGGGTGAGCAGTTCTTC.